Detailed here is one T cell receptor (beta chain). There are many counts of this clone. The antigen it recognizes is unknown. The sample holds no much larger clone one base away, and base qualities are not on file. These data belong to a study of blood T cell repertoires in COVID-19 (dated by TCRdb to about 2020). Background on the whole study: Samples covering the acute and convalescent phases of COVID-19 were provided by collaborators in the United States, Italy and Spain. The prospective study material was composed of cDNA or gDNA derived from T cells, B-cell-depleted T cells, or PBMCs. Deeply sampled blood TCRbeta repertoires from subjects exposed to, actively infected with, or recovered from COVID-19 were included in the dataset. A freely available public database, intended as a resource for researchers studying the immune response to SARS-CoV-2, is where the repertoires were released. Samples came from the ongoing ImmuneRACE study (first 160 participants) plus 1,254 subjects from 6 global collaborators. Nearly every sample came with metadata listing a de-identified subject ID, COVID-19 status, age in years and sex. Where HLA class I and class II types were available, the types were taken from metadata supplied by the sample provider, not from assay-based typing.

What the work shows at the level of the full study, not this receptor alone: How much clinical and demographic metadata was included differed by source and by participant, and the metadata was provided uncurated.

The CDR3 spans 13 residues, from the cysteine through the phenylalanine. The sequence is cut down to CDR3 DNA, 39 bases in frame from base 1. The V and J ends are trimmed by 4 bases and 2 bases, leaving 6 bases between them. From the germline V gene, CDR1 is MRHNA and CDR2 is SNTAGT. The immunoSEQ Assay, a bias-controlled multiplex PCR, was used to amplify TCRbeta CDR3 regions from genomic DNA. In the authors' own workflow: Within the assay, amplification of reference gene primers was used to estimate how many nucleated cells each sample contained. To quantify the absolute abundance of each unique TCRbeta CDR3 rearrangement, sequence reads were collapsed and filtered. For each sample, productive Simpson clonality was calculated by taking the square root of Simpson's diversity index across productive rearrangements. The source is immuneACCESS, and TCRdb retained only in-frame sequences with V and J called. Part of the clones is not carried over; for the studies checked, unresolved V genes explain less than half of this, and the remainder is unexplained. V, J and clone size are taken as reported in that table, and D and trimming were inferred from the DNA itself. The sample records fewer than 140,000 clones, about 79% of which are singletons. The top ten hold 5% to 8% of the sample.

One collaborating source in Seattle enrolled patients while the patients were actively infected and followed the patients over time throughout the course of disease. Collaborating institutions collected whole blood in K2EDTA tubes following their own protocols. For TCRbeta analysis, collaborators shipped samples in one of three forms: frozen whole blood, isolated PBMCs, or DNA extracted from either of those sample types. Recombination linked TRBV6-4 to TRBJ2-1; TRBD1 is perhaps the D gene, given 6 matching bases. The clonotype originates from a man older than 75 with COVID-19, enrolled during active disease. The sequenced sample consisted of peripheral blood. The DNA is as follows: TGTGCCAGCAGTGGGACAGCCTACAATGAGCAGTTCTTC. The translation is CASSGTAYNEQFF.